This note documents a single TCR beta chain sequence. Its antigen is unknown. The record originates from a study of OX40 agonist ivuxolimab in advanced cancers. Study background: Ivuxolimab, an antibody that agonizes OX40 (CD134), was administered to the patients. Dose-escalation patients suffered from hepatocellular carcinoma, melanoma, renal cell or head and neck cancer.

Study-level results: Relative to CD4+ cells, CD8+ T cells on average had more expanded clones.

Germline V lookup: CDR1 MNHEY, CDR2 SVGAGI. The length of the CDR3 is 14 residues. The ends were cut back, 5 bases at V and 1 base at J, with 11 bases in the middle. Produced via immunoSEQ multiplex PCR; TCRdb's table is partial and in-frame only. This sample has about 30,000 clones, with approximately 81% found just once. Autoimmune disease history or systemic immunosuppression meant exclusion. The material was CD4+ or CD8+ T cells sorted from blood, obtained in a trial of the OX40 agonist ivuxolimab. The clonotype was recovered from an adult with an advanced solid tumor such as melanoma, head and neck, liver or kidney cancer. The chain couples TRBV6-5 to TRBJ1-1; D perhaps matches TRBD1 (5 bases). The CDR3 spells CASSPATGNTEAFF. CDR3 DNA: TGTGCCAGCAGTCCAGCTACAGGGAACACTGAAGCTTTCTTT.